The rows below give T cell receptor beta chains drawn from one sample of a study of regulatory T cells in long-lasting Graves disease. TCRdb re-derived calls from the multiplex PCR reads in MiXCR, one entry per CDR3 protein. The sample lists 350,000 to 450,000 distinct CDR3 sequences; 15% were seen once. These data also featured in a second study, about T cells in Graves' hyperthyroidism and ophthalmopathy.

The source material was peripheral blood mononuclear cells (PBMCs), sampled at new diagnosis, from a patient treated with antithyroid drugs. The receptors were gathered from a woman between 35 and 50 years old with Graves disease. Each CDR3 is given with its conserved first and last residue. A D gene is named only where the DNA matches it firmly. The size field is filled for only some rows; it gives once, few, many or a size class.

len: 14; j_gene: TRBJ2-7; d_gene: .; v_gene: TRBV27; abundance: many; CDR3nt: TGTGCCAGCAGGCTAGCGTACCACTCCTACGAGCAGTACTTC; CDR3aa: CASRLAYHSYEQYF
len: 16; j_gene: TRBJ1-1; d_gene: .; v_gene: TRBV7-8; abundance: many; CDR3nt: TGTGCCAGCAGCCCCCTTTGGGTGTTTGGGAACACTGAAGCTTTCTTT; CDR3aa: CASSPLWVFGNTEAFF
len: 15; j_gene: TRBJ2-5; d_gene: .; v_gene: TRBV28; abundance: many; CDR3nt: TGTGCCAGCAGTTTATATCCGGGGATTCAAGAGACCCAGTACTTC; CDR3aa: CASSLYPGIQETQYF
len: 15; j_gene: TRBJ2-7; d_gene: .; v_gene: TRBV7-3; abundance: .; CDR3nt: TGTGCCAGTCACTACTCGGTTGAGACGGGGGACGAGCAGTACTTC; CDR3aa: CASHYSVETGDEQYF
len: 17; j_gene: TRBJ2-2; d_gene: .; v_gene: TRBV18; abundance: .; CDR3nt: TGTGCCAGCTCACCACCGGGCAGGGGTGCGGACACCGGGGAGCTGTTTTTT; CDR3aa: CASSPPGRGADTGELFF
len: 14; j_gene: TRBJ2-2; d_gene: .; v_gene: TRBV4-1; abundance: .; CDR3nt: TGCGCCAGCAGCCAAGCGACAGGCACCGGGGAGCTGTTTTTT; CDR3aa: CASSQATGTGELFF
len: 16; j_gene: TRBJ2-5; d_gene: .; v_gene: TRBV24-1; abundance: .; CDR3nt: TGTGCCACCAGTGATTTTCTCGGGAGCAGCCAAGAGACCCAGTACTTC; CDR3aa: CATSDFLGSSQETQYF
len: 15; j_gene: TRBJ2-7; d_gene: TRBD1; v_gene: TRBV6-2/TRBV6-3; abundance: many; CDR3nt: TGTGCCAGCAGTTTACACCGGGACAGTACCTACGAGCAGTACTTC; CDR3aa: CASSLHRDSTYEQYF
len: 12; j_gene: TRBJ2-1; d_gene: .; v_gene: TRBV4-1; abundance: few; CDR3nt: TGCGCCAGCAGCCCCTCGGGACCGGGGCAGTTCTTC; CDR3aa: CASSPSGPGQFF
len: 18; j_gene: TRBJ2-3; d_gene: TRBD2; v_gene: TRBV4-1; abundance: .; CDR3nt: TGCGCCAGCAGCCAAGAACTAGCGGGACCTACTAGCACAGATACGCAGTATTTT; CDR3aa: CASSQELAGPTSTDTQYF
len: 16; j_gene: TRBJ2-7; d_gene: TRBD1; v_gene: TRBV25-1; abundance: .; CDR3nt: TGTGCCAGCAGTGAAGCAGGGGGCATCAGCTCCTACGAGCAGTACTTC; CDR3aa: CASSEAGGISSYEQYF
len: 15; j_gene: TRBJ2-5; d_gene: .; v_gene: TRBV3-1; abundance: .; CDR3nt: TGTGCCAGCAGCCAAGAAGAAGCGTTCGAAGAGACCCAGTACTTC; CDR3aa: CASSQEEAFEETQYF
len: 16; j_gene: TRBJ2-3; d_gene: TRBD2; v_gene: TRBV19; abundance: many; CDR3nt: TGTGCCAGTAGTAAGAGGACTAGCGGGAATATCGGTACGCAGTATTTT; CDR3aa: CASSKRTSGNIGTQYF
len: 12; j_gene: TRBJ2-7; d_gene: .; v_gene: TRBV9; abundance: .; CDR3nt: TGTGCCAGCAGCGAGGACAGCAACGAGCAGTACTTC; CDR3aa: CASSEDSNEQYF
len: 14; j_gene: TRBJ2-5; d_gene: .; v_gene: TRBV7-2; abundance: many; CDR3nt: TGTGCCAGCAGCCCCTCGAGACTACAAGAGACCCAGTACTTC; CDR3aa: CASSPSRLQETQYF
len: 17; j_gene: TRBJ2-6; d_gene: TRBD2; v_gene: TRBV19; abundance: many; CDR3nt: TGTGCCAGTAGTATCGGACGGGGAGGGTCTGGGGCCAACGTCCTGACTTTC; CDR3aa: CASSIGRGGSGANVLTF
len: 15; j_gene: TRBJ1-4; d_gene: TRBD1; v_gene: TRBV5-1; abundance: .; CDR3nt: TGCGCCAGCAGCCCCGGACATACAGGGGATGAAAAACTGTTTTTT; CDR3aa: CASSPGHTGDEKLFF
len: 15; j_gene: TRBJ1-6; d_gene: .; v_gene: TRBV2; abundance: many; CDR3nt: TGTGCCAGCAAGCTGGGGGCGCGGGGGAATTCACCCCTCCACTTT; CDR3aa: CASKLGARGNSPLHF
len: 14; j_gene: TRBJ2-7; d_gene: TRBD1; v_gene: TRBV12-3/TRBV12-4; abundance: many; CDR3nt: TGTGCCAGCAGTTGGGACAGTGGTTTCTACGAGCAGTACTTC; CDR3aa: CASSWDSGFYEQYF
len: 16; j_gene: TRBJ1-6; d_gene: .; v_gene: TRBV2; abundance: many; CDR3nt: TGTGCCAGCAGTGACCCCCTTCGGGGAAATAATTCACCCCTCCACTTT; CDR3aa: CASSDPLRGNNSPLHF
len: 15; j_gene: TRBJ1-4; d_gene: TRBD1; v_gene: TRBV9; abundance: few; CDR3nt: TGTGCCAGCAGCACCAGACAGGGGACTAATGAAAAACTGTTTTTT; CDR3aa: CASSTRQGTNEKLFF
len: 15; j_gene: TRBJ1-5; d_gene: .; v_gene: TRBV24-1; abundance: many; CDR3nt: TGTGCCGGCACCCGATTGAGAGGGGCCAATCAGCCCCAGCATTTT; CDR3aa: CAGTRLRGANQPQHF
len: 14; j_gene: TRBJ2-3; d_gene: .; v_gene: TRBV6-1; abundance: many; CDR3nt: TGTGCCAGCACTCCCAATCCCGGTACAGATACGCAGTATTTT; CDR3aa: CASTPNPGTDTQYF
len: 14; j_gene: TRBJ2-7; d_gene: TRBD1; v_gene: TRBV20-1; abundance: many; CDR3nt: TGCAGTGCTACGGACAGGGCCAGCTCCTACGAGCAGTACTTC; CDR3aa: CSATDRASSYEQYF
len: 15; j_gene: TRBJ2-3; d_gene: TRBD2; v_gene: TRBV27; abundance: many; CDR3nt: TGTGCCAGCAGACGGACTAGCGGGAGTACAGATACGCAGTATTTT; CDR3aa: CASRRTSGSTDTQYF
len: 14; j_gene: TRBJ1-1; d_gene: TRBD1; v_gene: TRBV2; abundance: many; CDR3nt: TGTGCCAGCAGTGCGCGACAGGGCAACACTGAAGCTTTCTTT; CDR3aa: CASSARQGNTEAFF
len: 13; j_gene: TRBJ2-7; d_gene: .; v_gene: TRBV12-3/TRBV12-4; abundance: many; CDR3nt: TGTGCCAGCAGTTTAGCGGGTCTCTACGAGCAGTACTTC; CDR3aa: CASSLAGLYEQYF
len: 20; j_gene: TRBJ2-1; d_gene: TRBD2; v_gene: TRBV28; abundance: few; CDR3nt: TGTGCCAGCAGTCTCCCCCCGGGACTAGCGGAATTCACTACGGGCAATGAGCAGTTCTTC; CDR3aa: CASSLPPGLAEFTTGNEQFF
len: 13; j_gene: TRBJ1-1; d_gene: .; v_gene: TRBV4-1; abundance: many; CDR3nt: TGCGCCAGCAGCCAAGAGGGGTCGGCTGAAGCTTTCTTT; CDR3aa: CASSQEGSAEAFF
len: 15; j_gene: TRBJ2-2; d_gene: TRBD1; v_gene: TRBV19; abundance: once; CDR3nt: TGTGCCAGTAGGGGGGGACAGGTGAACACCGGGGAGCTGTTTTTT; CDR3aa: CASRGGQVNTGELFF
len: 15; j_gene: TRBJ2-7; d_gene: .; v_gene: TRBV5-6; abundance: .; CDR3nt: TGTGCCAGCAGCTTGGGGCTAGCTGCCGGCTACGAGCAGTACTTC; CDR3aa: CASSLGLAAGYEQYF
len: 13; j_gene: TRBJ1-2; d_gene: .; v_gene: TRBV6-1; abundance: .; CDR3nt: TGTGCCAGCAGTCCCTTTACCCTGGACGGCTACACCTTC; CDR3aa: CASSPFTLDGYTF
len: 12; j_gene: TRBJ1-4; d_gene: .; v_gene: TRBV3-1; abundance: many; CDR3nt: TGTGCCAGCTCTCCTAGGGGTGAAAAACTGTTTTTT; CDR3aa: CASSPRGEKLFF
len: 12; j_gene: TRBJ1-2; d_gene: .; v_gene: TRBV2; abundance: .; CDR3nt: TGTGCCAGCAGTGCTCGGGGGCGAGGCTACACCTTC; CDR3aa: CASSARGRGYTF
len: 14; j_gene: TRBJ2-1; d_gene: .; v_gene: TRBV9; abundance: .; CDR3nt: TGTGCCAGCAGCGTCGGGACCCCCGGGCCTGAGCAGTTCTTC; CDR3aa: CASSVGTPGPEQFF
len: 14; j_gene: TRBJ1-6; d_gene: .; v_gene: TRBV5-1; abundance: .; CDR3nt: TGCGCCAGCAGCTTGGAGCGATTGAATTCACCCCTCCACTTT; CDR3aa: CASSLERLNSPLHF
len: 16; j_gene: TRBJ1-6; d_gene: .; v_gene: TRBV7-8; abundance: many; CDR3nt: TGTGCCAGCAGCCCGACCGTGTACAGGGAGAATTCACCCCTCCACTTT; CDR3aa: CASSPTVYRENSPLHF
len: 13; j_gene: TRBJ2-1; d_gene: .; v_gene: TRBV19; abundance: .; CDR3nt: TGTGCCAGTAGTATAGGACTGTACAATGAGCAGTTCTTC; CDR3aa: CASSIGLYNEQFF
len: 14; j_gene: TRBJ2-2; d_gene: .; v_gene: TRBV19; abundance: .; CDR3nt: TGTGCCAGTAGTATTCCGATCAACACCGGGGAGCTGTTTTTT; CDR3aa: CASSIPINTGELFF
len: 14; j_gene: TRBJ1-1; d_gene: .; v_gene: TRBV29-1; abundance: .; CDR3nt: TGCAGCGTTGAAGATCTTCGGGAGAACACTGAAGCTTTCTTT; CDR3aa: CSVEDLRENTEAFF
len: 16; j_gene: TRBJ1-5; d_gene: .; v_gene: TRBV4-1; abundance: few; CDR3nt: TGCGCCAGCAGCCGCGGCGCGGTTTTCGAAACTCAGCCCCAGCATTTT; CDR3aa: CASSRGAVFETQPQHF
len: 15; j_gene: TRBJ1-3; d_gene: .; v_gene: TRBV28; abundance: few; CDR3nt: TGTGCCAGCAGCTTCCCCCGCAGTTCTGGAAACACCATATATTTT; CDR3aa: CASSFPRSSGNTIYF
len: 14; j_gene: TRBJ2-2; d_gene: TRBD1; v_gene: TRBV28; abundance: many; CDR3nt: TGTGCCAGCTGCAGGGGGCTGAACACCGGGGAGCTGTTTTTT; CDR3aa: CASCRGLNTGELFF
len: 12; j_gene: TRBJ2-7; d_gene: .; v_gene: TRBV20-1; abundance: many; CDR3nt: TGCAGTGCTAGGCCGGGGATCTACGAGCAGTACTTC; CDR3aa: CSARPGIYEQYF
len: 13; j_gene: TRBJ2-3; d_gene: .; v_gene: TRBV25-1; abundance: .; CDR3nt: TGTGCCAGCAGTGATCTCGGCGAGGATACGCAGTATTTT; CDR3aa: CASSDLGEDTQYF
len: 12; j_gene: TRBJ2-5; d_gene: TRBD1; v_gene: TRBV2; abundance: many; CDR3nt: TGTGCCACTGCTGACAGGGGTGAGACCCAGTACTTC; CDR3aa: CATADRGETQYF
len: 16; j_gene: TRBJ1-1; d_gene: .; v_gene: TRBV6-2/TRBV6-3; abundance: many; CDR3nt: TGTGCCAGCAGTTACTCGATCGGACAGCTGAACACTGAAGCTTTCTTT; CDR3aa: CASSYSIGQLNTEAFF
len: 15; j_gene: TRBJ1-4; d_gene: TRBD1; v_gene: TRBV5-1; abundance: .; CDR3nt: TGCGCCAGCAGCTTGGAAGGGGGCCGGGATGAAAAACTGTTTTTT; CDR3aa: CASSLEGGRDEKLFF
len: 14; j_gene: TRBJ2-5; d_gene: .; v_gene: TRBV9; abundance: many; CDR3nt: TGTGCCAGCAGCGTAACATGGGGGCAAGAGACCCAGTACTTC; CDR3aa: CASSVTWGQETQYF
len: 15; j_gene: TRBJ2-7; d_gene: .; v_gene: TRBV9; abundance: .; CDR3nt: TGTGCCAGCACCCCGATGGACGGGAACTCCTACGAGCAGTACTTC; CDR3aa: CASTPMDGNSYEQYF
len: 18; j_gene: TRBJ2-6; d_gene: .; v_gene: TRBV6-5; abundance: many; CDR3nt: TGTGCCAGCAGTTACACTACAGGGCGCATCTCTGGGGCCAACGTCCTGACTTTC; CDR3aa: CASSYTTGRISGANVLTF
len: 15; j_gene: TRBJ2-7; d_gene: .; v_gene: TRBV15; abundance: many; CDR3nt: TGTGCCACCAGCAGAGAGGCCGGCAGGGAATACGAGCAGTACTTC; CDR3aa: CATSREAGREYEQYF
len: 16; j_gene: TRBJ1-2; d_gene: .; v_gene: TRBV28; abundance: many; CDR3nt: TGTGCCAGCAGTTTTATCCGATCGGGAGGGGGCTATGGCTACACCTTC; CDR3aa: CASSFIRSGGGYGYTF